One T cell receptor beta chain is described in this entry. As yet, its antigen is unknown. The entry originates in a study of cytomegalovirus exposure and HLA in healthy donors. The overall study: Early on, a data release was issued that held approximately 92 million unique TCRs from HLA-typed donors. Among the roughly 370 genotyped donors, more than 70% were placed in the Caucasian-associated ancestry cluster.

Germline V gives CDR1 SGHDN, CDR2 FVKESK. V lost 2 bases and J lost 8; bases outside the gene matches: 6. This CDR3 is built from 15 residues. Study-level findings and limits: Most CMV-associated TCR beta chains were later found to appear HLA-restricted. It was shown in a later analysis that HLA-associated TCR beta chains were more clonally expanded than other, equally common chains.

A multiplex PCR was run with 60 Vbeta primers and 13 Jbeta primers. Assay: immunoSEQ multiplex PCR; the TCRdb copy retains only in-frame clones and omits some. The sample carries 180,000 or so clones, more than 60% recorded once. The sequence derives from a woman aged 35 to 49 in good health and CMV-seropositive. The sample was PBMCs. This chain connects TRBV14 to TRBJ1-4; TRBD1 agrees at 9 bases. CDR3 region: CASSQPGQGPEKLFF. The CDR3 DNA follows: TGTGCCAGCAGCCAACCGGGACAGGGACCCGAAAAACTGTTTTTT.